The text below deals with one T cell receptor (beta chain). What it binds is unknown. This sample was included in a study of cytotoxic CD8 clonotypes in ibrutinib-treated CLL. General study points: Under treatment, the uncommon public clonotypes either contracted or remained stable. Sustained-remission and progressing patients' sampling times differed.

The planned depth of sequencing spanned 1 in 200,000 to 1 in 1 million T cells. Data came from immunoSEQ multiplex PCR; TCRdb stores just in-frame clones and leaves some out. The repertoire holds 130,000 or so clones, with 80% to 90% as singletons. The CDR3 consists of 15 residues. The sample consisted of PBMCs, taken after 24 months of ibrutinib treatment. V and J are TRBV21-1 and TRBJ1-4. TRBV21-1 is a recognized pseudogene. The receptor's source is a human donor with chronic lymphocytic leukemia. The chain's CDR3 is CASSHGRRTNEKLFF. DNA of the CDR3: TGTGCCAGCAGCCACGGAAGGCGCACGAACGAAAAACTGTTTTTT.